The next 3 T cell receptor beta chains were all read from a single sample in a study of T cell responses to AZD1222 COVID-19 vaccine. The repertoire was sequenced with immunoSEQ multiplex PCR; TCRdb's copy has only in-frame clones and lacks some. Of under 150,000 clones detected, around nine tenths appear once; the ten largest clones hold 7.2%. This sample comprised peripheral blood, obtained on day 0 of AZD1222 vaccination. The receptor source for this set is an adult in good health.

This chain joins TRBV7-2 and TRBJ1-1; D gene unclear. In germline, CDR1 is SGHTA, CDR2 FQGNSA. This CDR3 spans 15 amino acids. V was cut by 2 bases and J by 0 bases, with 10 bases left in between. CDR3 bases: TGTGCCAGCAGCTTAAAGCCCAGGTTGAACACTGAAGCTTTCTTT. It yields the protein CASSLKPRLNTEAFF.

V is TRBV2 and J is TRBJ1-1, with D perhaps matching TRBD1 (5 bases). V lost 10 bases and J lost 2, with 11 bases in between. The germline CDR1 and CDR2 sequences are SNHLY and FYNNEI. The CDR3 has 12 amino acids. The CDR3 reads CATLGGNTEAFF. DNA of the CDR3: TGTGCCACCCTCGGGGGTAACACTGAAGCTTTCTTT. Full variable domain (rest looked up from reference TRBV2 and TRBJ1-1): EPEVTQTPSHQVTQMGQEVILRCVPISNHLYFYWYRQILGQKVEFLVSFYNNEISEKSEIFDDQFSVERPDGSNFTLKIRSTKLEDSAMYFCATLGGNTEAFFGQGTRLTVV.

The chain employs TRBV11-2 and TRBJ1-5; 9 nucleotides match TRBD1. The CDR3 totals 15 residues. Looked up from germline, CDR1 is SGHAT and CDR2 is FQNNGV. The V segment lost 5 bases and the J segment 1 base; nucleotides outside the gene matches: 3. CDR3 sequence: CASSMGQGSNQPQHF. The CDR3 DNA sequence: TGTGCCAGCAGCATGGGACAGGGCAGCAATCAGCCCCAGCATTTT.